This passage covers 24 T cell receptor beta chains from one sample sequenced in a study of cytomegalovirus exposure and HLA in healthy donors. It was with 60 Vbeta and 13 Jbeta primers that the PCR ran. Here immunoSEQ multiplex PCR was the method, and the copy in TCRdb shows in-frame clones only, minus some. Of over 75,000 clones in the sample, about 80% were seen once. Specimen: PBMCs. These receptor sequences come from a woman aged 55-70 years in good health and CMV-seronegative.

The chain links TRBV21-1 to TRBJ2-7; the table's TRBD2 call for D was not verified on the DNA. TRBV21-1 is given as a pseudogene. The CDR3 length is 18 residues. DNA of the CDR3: TGTGCCAGCAGCAAGTTAACTCCGCGGAAGCGTAGCTCCTACGAGCAGTACTTC. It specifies CASSKLTPRKRSSYEQYF.

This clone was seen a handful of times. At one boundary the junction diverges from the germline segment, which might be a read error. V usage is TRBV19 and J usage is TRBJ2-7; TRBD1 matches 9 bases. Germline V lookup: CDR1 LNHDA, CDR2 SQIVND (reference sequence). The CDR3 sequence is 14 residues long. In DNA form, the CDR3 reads TGTGCCAGTACCAAGGGACAGGGCTCCTTCGAGCAGTACTTC. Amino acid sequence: CASTKGQGSFEQYF.

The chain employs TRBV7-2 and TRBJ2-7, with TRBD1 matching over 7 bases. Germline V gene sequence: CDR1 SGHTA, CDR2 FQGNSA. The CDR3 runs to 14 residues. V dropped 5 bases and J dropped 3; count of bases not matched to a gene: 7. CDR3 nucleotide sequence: TGTGCCAGCAGCCAGGGGGACACGGGCTACGAGCAGTACTTC. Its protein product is CASSQGDTGYEQYF.

The CDR3 nucleotides read TGTGCCAGCAGTTACTCGAGGGACAGACCCACCTACGAGCAGTACTTC. This encodes CASSYSRDRPTYEQYF. The rearrangement joins TRBV6-5 to TRBJ2-5, with 7 bases identical to TRBD1. The J call could be wrong; TRBJ2-7 is a better fit for the DNA end. Per germline, CDR1 MNHEY and CDR2 SVGAGI. The CDR3 covers 16 residues.

In DNA form, the CDR3 reads TGTGCCAGCAGCAAAGGACTAGCGGGAGCGGTTGAGCAGTTCTTC. Translating it yields CASSKGLAGAVEQFF. V is TRBV11-3 and J is TRBJ2-1; 13 bases fit TRBD2. Germline-derived CDR1 and CDR2 are SGHNT and YENEEA. V shed 5 bases and J 9 bases; nucleotides not matched to a gene: 7. The CDR3 is 15 residues long.

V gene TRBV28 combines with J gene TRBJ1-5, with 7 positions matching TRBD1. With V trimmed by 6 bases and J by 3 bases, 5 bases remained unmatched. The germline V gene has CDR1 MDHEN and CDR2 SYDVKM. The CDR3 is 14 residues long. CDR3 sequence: CASRTGQANQPQHF. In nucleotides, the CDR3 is TGTGCCAGCAGGACAGGACAGGCCAATCAGCCCCAGCATTTT.

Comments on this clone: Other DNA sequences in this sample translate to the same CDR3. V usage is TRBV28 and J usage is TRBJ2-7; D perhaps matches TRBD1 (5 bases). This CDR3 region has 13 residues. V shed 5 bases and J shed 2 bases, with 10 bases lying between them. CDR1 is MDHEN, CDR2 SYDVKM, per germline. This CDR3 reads CASSLDTPYEQYF. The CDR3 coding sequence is TGTGCCAGCAGTCTGGACACCCCCTACGAGCAGTACTTC.

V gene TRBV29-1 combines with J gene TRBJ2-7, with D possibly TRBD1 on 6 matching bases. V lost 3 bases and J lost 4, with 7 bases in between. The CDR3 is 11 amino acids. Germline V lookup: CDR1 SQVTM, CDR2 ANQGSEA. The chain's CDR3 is CSVEGAYEQYF. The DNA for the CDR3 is TGCAGCGTTGAGGGGGCTTACGAGCAGTACTTC.

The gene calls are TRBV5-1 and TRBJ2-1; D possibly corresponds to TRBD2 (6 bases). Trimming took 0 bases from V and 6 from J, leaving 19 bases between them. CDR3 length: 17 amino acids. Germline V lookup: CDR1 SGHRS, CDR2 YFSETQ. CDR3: CASSLGLGQGLSNEQFF. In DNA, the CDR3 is TGCGCCAGCAGCTTGGGGTTAGGGCAGGGACTCTCCAATGAGCAGTTCTTC.

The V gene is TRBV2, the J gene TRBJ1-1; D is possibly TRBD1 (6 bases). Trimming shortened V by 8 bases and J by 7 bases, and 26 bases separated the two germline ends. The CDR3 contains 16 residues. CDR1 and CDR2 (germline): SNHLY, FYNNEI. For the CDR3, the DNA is TGTGCCAGCTGGAAGGGGGGACTATTTATTGACATTGAAGCTTTCTTT. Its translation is CASWKGGLFIDIEAFF.

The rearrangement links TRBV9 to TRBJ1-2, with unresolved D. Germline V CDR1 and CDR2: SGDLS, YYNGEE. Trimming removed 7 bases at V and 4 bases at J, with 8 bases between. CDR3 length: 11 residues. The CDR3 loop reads CASGRGYGYTF. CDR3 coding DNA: TGTGCCAGCGGTCGGGGCTATGGCTACACCTTC.

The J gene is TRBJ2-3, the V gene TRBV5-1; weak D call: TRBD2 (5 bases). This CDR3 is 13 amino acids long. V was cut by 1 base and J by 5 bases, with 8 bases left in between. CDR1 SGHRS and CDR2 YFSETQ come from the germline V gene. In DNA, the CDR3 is TGCGCCAGCAGCTTGCGGAGCGGAGATACGCAGTATTTT. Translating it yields CASSLRSGDTQYF.

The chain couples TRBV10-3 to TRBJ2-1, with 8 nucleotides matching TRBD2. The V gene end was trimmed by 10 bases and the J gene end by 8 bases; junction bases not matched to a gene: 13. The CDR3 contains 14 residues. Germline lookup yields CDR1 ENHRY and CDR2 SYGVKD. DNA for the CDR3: TGTGCCACTACGAAAGATAGCGGGGACGATGAGCAGTTCTTC. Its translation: CATTKDSGDDEQFF.

DNA for the CDR3: TGTGCCGTCAGGCGGTTGGCGGGAGGGCAAGAGACCCAGTACTTC. Translating gives CAVRRLAGGQETQYF. The genes are TRBV28 and TRBJ2-5; TRBD2 matches 9 bases. The germline V gene has CDR1 MDHEN and CDR2 SYDVKM. The junction had 12 bases not matched to a gene; V was cut back by 11 bases and J by 2 bases. The CDR3 runs 15 residues.

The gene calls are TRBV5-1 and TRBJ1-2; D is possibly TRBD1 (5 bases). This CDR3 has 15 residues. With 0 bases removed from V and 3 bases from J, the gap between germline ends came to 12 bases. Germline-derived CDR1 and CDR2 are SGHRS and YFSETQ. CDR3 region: CASSLDQGLDYGYTF. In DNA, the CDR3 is TGCGCCAGCAGCTTGGATCAGGGTCTGGACTATGGCTACACCTTC.

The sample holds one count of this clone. The CDR3 reads CASSEAGEGQPQHF. The CDR3 DNA sequence: TGTGCCAGCAGTGAGGCAGGGGAAGGACAGCCCCAGCATTTT. The V call is TRBV2, the J call TRBJ1-5; perhaps TRBD1 as D (6 bases). The V gene lost 3 bases and the J gene lost 7 bases, with 13 bases spanning the gap. In germline, CDR1 is SNHLY, CDR2 FYNNEI. CDR3 size: 14 residues.

As DNA, the CDR3 is TGTGCCAGCAGTTTTACATCCTCTAACTATGGCTACACCTTC. Translating gives CASSFTSSNYGYTF. This chain uses TRBV28 with TRBJ1-2; no definite D call. The CDR3 contains 14 residues. V lost 3 bases and J 0 bases, leaving 8 bases between the germline ends. Germline V gene lookup returns CDR1 MDHEN and CDR2 SYDVKM.

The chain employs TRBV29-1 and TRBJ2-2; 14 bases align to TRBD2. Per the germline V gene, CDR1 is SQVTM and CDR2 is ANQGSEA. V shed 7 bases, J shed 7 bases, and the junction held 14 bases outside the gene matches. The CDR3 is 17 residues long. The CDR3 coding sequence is TGCAGCGCCGGACTTCGACTAGCGGGAGGGCCGTTCGGGGAGCTGTTTTTT. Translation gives CSAGLRLAGGPFGELFF.

The CDR3 protein is CASTLAGAGADTQYF. As DNA, the CDR3 is TGTGCCAGCACCTTAGCGGGCGCTGGGGCAGATACGCAGTATTTT. The chain is built from TRBV9 and TRBJ2-3, with 7 bases lining up with TRBD2. The CDR3 contains 15 residues. V lost 6 bases, J lost 4 bases, and 11 bases stayed unmatched. Germline V gene lookup returns CDR1 SGDLS and CDR2 YYNGEE.

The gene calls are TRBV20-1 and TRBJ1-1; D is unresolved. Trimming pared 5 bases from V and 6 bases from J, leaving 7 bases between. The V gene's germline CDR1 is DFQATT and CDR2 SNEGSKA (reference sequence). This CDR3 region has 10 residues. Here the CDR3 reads CSAWESEAFF. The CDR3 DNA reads TGCAGTGCTTGGGAGTCTGAAGCTTTCTTT.

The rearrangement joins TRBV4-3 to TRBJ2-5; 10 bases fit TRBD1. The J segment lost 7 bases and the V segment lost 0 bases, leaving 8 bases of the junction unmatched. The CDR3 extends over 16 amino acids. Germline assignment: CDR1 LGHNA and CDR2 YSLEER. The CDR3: CASSQDVRQGAGTQYF. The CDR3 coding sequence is TGCGCCAGCAGCCAAGATGTCCGACAGGGGGCCGGGACCCAGTACTTC.

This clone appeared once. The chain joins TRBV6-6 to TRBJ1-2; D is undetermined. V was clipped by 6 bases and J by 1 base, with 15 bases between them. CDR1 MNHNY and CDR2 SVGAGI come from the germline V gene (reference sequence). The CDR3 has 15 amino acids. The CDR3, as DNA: TGTGCCAGCAGGGACTCATCTACCCTTAACTATGGCTACACCTTC. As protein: CASRDSSTLNYGYTF.

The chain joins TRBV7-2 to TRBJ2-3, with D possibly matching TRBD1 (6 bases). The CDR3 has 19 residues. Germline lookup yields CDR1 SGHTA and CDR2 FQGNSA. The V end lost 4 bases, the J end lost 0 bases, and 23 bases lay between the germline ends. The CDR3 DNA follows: TGTGCCAGCAGCTCTCCCCTAAGATGGACAGCCCGAAGCACAGATACGCAGTATTTT. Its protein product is CASSSPLRWTARSTDTQYF.

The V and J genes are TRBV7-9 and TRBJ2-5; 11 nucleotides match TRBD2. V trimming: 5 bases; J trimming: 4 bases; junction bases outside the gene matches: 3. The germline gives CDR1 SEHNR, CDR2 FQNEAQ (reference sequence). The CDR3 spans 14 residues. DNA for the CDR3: TGTGCCAGCAGCCCCACTAGCGGGGGAGAGACCCAGTACTTC. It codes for CASSPTSGGETQYF.